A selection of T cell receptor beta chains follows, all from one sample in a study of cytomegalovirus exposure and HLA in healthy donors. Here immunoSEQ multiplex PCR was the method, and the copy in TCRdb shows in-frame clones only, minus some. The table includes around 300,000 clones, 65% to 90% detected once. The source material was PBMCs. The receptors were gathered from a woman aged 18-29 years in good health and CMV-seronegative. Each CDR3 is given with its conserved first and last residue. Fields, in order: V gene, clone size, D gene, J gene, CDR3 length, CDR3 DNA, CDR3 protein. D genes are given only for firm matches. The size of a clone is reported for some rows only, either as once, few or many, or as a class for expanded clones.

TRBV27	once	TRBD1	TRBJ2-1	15	TGTGCCAGCAGCAGATGGACAGGGGGTATCAATGAGCAGTTCTTC	CASSRWTGGINEQFF
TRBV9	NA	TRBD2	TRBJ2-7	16	TGTGCCAGCAGCGCCCATATTAGCGGGGGCTTGGGGGAGCAGTACTTC	CASSAHISGGLGEQYF
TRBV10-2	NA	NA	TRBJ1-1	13	TGCGCCAGCAGGAGGGAGTTACACACTGAAGCTTTCTTT	CASRRELHTEAFF
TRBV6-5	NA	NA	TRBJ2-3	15	TGTGCCAGCAGGCTCCAGGGGGGCCGGGGAGATACGCAGTATTTT	CASRLQGGRGDTQYF
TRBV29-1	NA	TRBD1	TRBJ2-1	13	TGCAGCGACAGGACAGGGACGGTCAATGAGCAGTTCTTC	CSDRTGTVNEQFF
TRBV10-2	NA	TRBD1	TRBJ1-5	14	TGCGCCAGCAGATTACAGGGGCAGGATCAGCCCCAGCATTTT	CASRLQGQDQPQHF
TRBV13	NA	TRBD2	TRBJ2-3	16	TGTGCCAGCAGCCTTCTGACTAGCGGGAGGAGCGATACGCAGTATTTT	CASSLLTSGRSDTQYF
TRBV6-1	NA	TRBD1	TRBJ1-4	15	TGTGCCAGCAGTGGAGACAGGGTGACTAATGAAAAACTGTTTTTT	CASSGDRVTNEKLFF
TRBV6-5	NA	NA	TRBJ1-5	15	TGTGCCAGCAGTTACTCGAGTTTAAGCAATCAGCCCCAGCATTTT	CASSYSSLSNQPQHF
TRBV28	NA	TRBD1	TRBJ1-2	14	TGTGCCAGCAGTTACGCGACAGGGGTTTATGGCTACACCTTC	CASSYATGVYGYTF
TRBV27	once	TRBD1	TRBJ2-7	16	TGTGCCAGCAGTCCCACAGCCGGGACAGGGGGCTACGAGCAGTACTTC	CASSPTAGTGGYEQYF
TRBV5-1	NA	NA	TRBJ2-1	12	TGCGCCAGCAGCTTGCCTAGTAATGAGCAGTTCTTC	CASSLPSNEQFF
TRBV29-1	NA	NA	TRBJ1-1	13	TGCAGCGTTGAAATACGGGAGAACACTGAAGCTTTCTTT	CSVEIRENTEAFF
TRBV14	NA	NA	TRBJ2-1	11	TGTGCCAGCGCGGGCGGGGACAGCCAGTTCTTC	CASAGGDSQFF
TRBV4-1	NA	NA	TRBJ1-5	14	TGCGCCAGCAGCCAAGATATCCAGGGTCAGCCCCAGCATTTT	CASSQDIQGQPQHF
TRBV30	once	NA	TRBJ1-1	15	TGTGCCTGGAGTTCAACGGGTTCAGTCCGTACTGAAGCTTTCTTT	CAWSSTGSVRTEAFF
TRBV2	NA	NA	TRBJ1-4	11	TGTGCCAGCAGTGCCCCGGGGGAACTGTTTTTT	CASSAPGELFF
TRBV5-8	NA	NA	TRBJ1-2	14	TGTGCCAGCAGCTTGGCCCCAGGATCCTATGGCTACACCTTC	CASSLAPGSYGYTF
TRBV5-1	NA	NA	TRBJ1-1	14	TGCGCCAGCAGCTTGGACAGCACAAACACTGAAGCTTTCTTT	CASSLDSTNTEAFF
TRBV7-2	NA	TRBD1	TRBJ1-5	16	TGTGCCAGCAGCTTAGAGACAGGGCATAGCAATCAGCCCCAGCATTTT	CASSLETGHSNQPQHF
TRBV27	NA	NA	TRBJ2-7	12	TGTGCCAGCAGTTTAGAGCGCTACGAGCAGTACTTC	CASSLERYEQYF
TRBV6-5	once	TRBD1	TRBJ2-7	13	TGTGCCAGCAGTTATTTCCGGGACAGGGAGCAGTACTTC	CASSYFRDREQYF
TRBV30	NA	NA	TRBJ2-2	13	TGTGCCTGGACCTCAGGGAACACCGGGGAGCTGTTTTTT	CAWTSGNTGELFF
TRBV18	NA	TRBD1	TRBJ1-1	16	TGTGCCAGCTCTCTCGCCCGGGACAGAACAAACACTGAAGCTTTCTTT	CASSLARDRTNTEAFF
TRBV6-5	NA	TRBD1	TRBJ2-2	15	TGTGCCAGCAGTTACGGCACAGGGGGTACCGGGGAGCTGTTTTTT	CASSYGTGGTGELFF
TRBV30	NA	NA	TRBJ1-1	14	TGTGCCTGGAGTGTAGCGGCAGGGGATGGTGAAGCTTTCTTT	CAWSVAAGDGEAFF
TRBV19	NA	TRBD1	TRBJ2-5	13	TGTGCCAGAGGACAGGAAACCCAAGAGACCCAGTACTTC	CARGQETQETQYF
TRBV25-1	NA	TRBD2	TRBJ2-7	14	TGTGCCAGTGGACTAGCGGAAACCCGCGGGGAGCAGTACTTC	CASGLAETRGEQYF
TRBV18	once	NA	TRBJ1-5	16	TGTGCCAGCTCACTTAGCTTCCGGGACACCAATCAGCCCCAGCATTTT	CASSLSFRDTNQPQHF
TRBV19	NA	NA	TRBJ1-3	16	TGTGCCAGTAGTATAGACCGGTTCGACTCTGGAAACACCATATATTTT	CASSIDRFDSGNTIYF
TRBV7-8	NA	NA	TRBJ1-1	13	TGTGCCAGCAGCTTAGTGGCAATCGCTGAAGCTTTCTTT	CASSLVAIAEAFF
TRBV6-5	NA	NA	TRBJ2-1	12	TGTGCCAGCCGGACATCTTACAATGAGCAGTTCTTC	CASRTSYNEQFF
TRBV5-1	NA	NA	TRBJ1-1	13	TGCGCCAGCAGCAACCAGGGGAACACTGAAGCTTTCTTT	CASSNQGNTEAFF
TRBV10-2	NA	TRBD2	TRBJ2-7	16	TGCGCCAGCAGTGATAGGCGGGGGACCGGCCCCTACGAGCAGTACTTC	CASSDRRGTGPYEQYF
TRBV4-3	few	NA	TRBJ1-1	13	TGCGCCAGCAGCCAACAGGGCGACACTGAAGCTTTCTTT	CASSQQGDTEAFF
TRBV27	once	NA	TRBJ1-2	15	TGTGCCAGCAGCCTAACAGGGTCGACTACCTATGGCTACACCTTC	CASSLTGSTTYGYTF
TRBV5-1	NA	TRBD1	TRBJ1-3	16	TGCGCCAGCAGCTGGACAGGGGGTCTCTCTGGAAACACCATATATTTT	CASSWTGGLSGNTIYF
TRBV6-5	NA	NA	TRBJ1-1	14	TGTGCCAGCAGTTACTCACAACATTACACTGAAGCTTTCTTT	CASSYSQHYTEAFF
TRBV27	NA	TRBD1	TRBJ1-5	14	TGTGCCAGCAGTACCAGACAGGGGTATCAGCCCCAGCATTTT	CASSTRQGYQPQHF
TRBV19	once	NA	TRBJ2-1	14	TGTGCCAGTAGTATGCAGGGTACCTACAATGAGCAGTTCTTC	CASSMQGTYNEQFF
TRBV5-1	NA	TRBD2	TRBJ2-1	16	TGCGCCAGCAGCCTTCCGACTAGCGGGGCACACAATGAGCAGTTCTTC	CASSLPTSGAHNEQFF
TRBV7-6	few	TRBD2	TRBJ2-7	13	TGTGCCAGCAGCACGTCGGGAGGGGGCGAGCAGTACTTC	CASSTSGGGEQYF
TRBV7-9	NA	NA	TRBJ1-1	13	TGTGCCAGCAGCTTAGGTCCCATCACTGAAGCTTTCTTT	CASSLGPITEAFF
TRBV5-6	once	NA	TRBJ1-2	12	TGTGCCAGCAGCTTGATAGACTATGGCTACACCTTC	CASSLIDYGYTF
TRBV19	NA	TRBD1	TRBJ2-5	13	TGTGCCACTGGGGACAGGGTGATGGAGACCCAGTACTTC	CATGDRVMETQYF
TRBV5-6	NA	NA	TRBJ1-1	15	TGTGCCAGCAGCCCCGGGAACAGGGAGGGGGGCCAAGCTTTCTTT	CASSPGNREGGQAFF
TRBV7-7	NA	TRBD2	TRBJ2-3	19	TGTGCCAGCAGCAGCACCGGGACTAGCGGGGTTGGTAGCACAGATACGCAGTATTTT	CASSSTGTSGVGSTDTQYF
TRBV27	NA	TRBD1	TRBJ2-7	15	TGTGCCAGCAGCATTTATGAGGGGGCAACCTACGAGCAGTACTTC	CASSIYEGATYEQYF
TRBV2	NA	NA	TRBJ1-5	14	TGTGCCAGCACTTGGGAGTCGCTATCGCAGCCCCAGCATTTT	CASTWESLSQPQHF
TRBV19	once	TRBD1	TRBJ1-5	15	TGTGCCAGTAAGAGGGGACAGGGATCTAATCAGCCCCAGCATTTT	CASKRGQGSNQPQHF
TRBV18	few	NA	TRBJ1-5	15	TGTGCCAGCTCACCGGACGGACTCCCGAACTTGCCCCAGCATTTT	CASSPDGLPNLPQHF
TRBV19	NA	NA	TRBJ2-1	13	TGTGCCAGTAGTAGGGGGCCATACAATGAGCAGTTCTTC	CASSRGPYNEQFF
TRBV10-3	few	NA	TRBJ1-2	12	TGTGCCATCAGTGATTATGGGGGCGGCTACACCTTC	CAISDYGGGYTF